This TCR beta chain is from a study of vaccination and CD4 T cells after COVID-19. The overall study: Convalescent individuals exhibited SARS-CoV-2 positivity on nasal swab PCR, with fewer than 10 mild and one severe presentation. Median time from second vaccine dose to sampling was 72 days (14 to 241). Study-wide results and limits: Reactive clonotype counts went from median roughly 19 after infection to 38 after vaccination, nonsignificantly. In convalescent patients, a median around 86% of reactive clones appeared only post-vaccination.

This clonotype was seen only a few times. No antigen is known for it. Treatment given: roughly 11-day PBMC culture with coronavirus spike peptide pools or control peptides (ViraFEST assay). An Oncomine TCR Beta short-read assay was used to sequence the DNA from cultured CD4+ T cells. TCRdb re-called the PCR reads with MiXCR, one entry per CDR3 protein. The data hold about 20,000 distinct CDR3 sequences, with about three fifths observed a single time. V was clipped by 5 bases and J by 5 bases; unmatched bases: 10. The CDR3 consists of 15 residues. Per the germline V gene, CDR1 is SGHAT and CDR2 is FQNNGV.

The TCR was taken from a human donor who had recovered from COVID-19. What was sequenced was CD4+ T cells from blood, cultured in vitro. The J gene is TRBJ2-3, the V gene TRBV11-2; 7 nucleotides agree with TRBD2. The CDR3 loop is CASSPEGSGGDTQYF. CDR3 coding DNA: TGTGCCAGCAGCCCAGAGGGATCGGGGGGAGATACGCAGTATTTT.